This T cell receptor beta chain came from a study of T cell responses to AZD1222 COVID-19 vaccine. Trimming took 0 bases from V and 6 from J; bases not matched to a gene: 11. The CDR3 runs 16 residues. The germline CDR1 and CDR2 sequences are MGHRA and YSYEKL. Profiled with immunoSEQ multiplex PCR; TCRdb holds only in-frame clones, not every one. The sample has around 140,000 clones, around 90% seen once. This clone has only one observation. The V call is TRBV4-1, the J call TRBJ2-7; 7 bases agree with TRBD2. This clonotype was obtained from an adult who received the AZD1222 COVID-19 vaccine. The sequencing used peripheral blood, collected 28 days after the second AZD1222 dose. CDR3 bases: TGCGCCAGCAGCCAAGAAGGGTTTGGGAGGGCCTCCGAGCAGTACTTC. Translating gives CASSQEGFGRASEQYF.